This T cell receptor (beta chain) was captured in a study of T cells in Graves' hyperthyroidism and ophthalmopathy. Study-level findings and limits: Ophthalmopathy was identified by the model a median roughly 6.5 months ahead of onset. The majority of expanded thyroid clonotypes above 0.001 also appeared in blood.

Diagnosis relied on clinical symptoms, serum thyroxine and TRAb, thyroid ultrasound and orbital computed tomography. Fresh peripheral blood, roughly 10 ml, was the source of the PBMCs. This clonotype has a count of ten or more. What it binds is not known. The investigators amplified TCR beta CDR3 regions from RNA transcripts. First-round RT-PCR with HTBI primers amplified the TCR CDR3 region. From the multiplex PCR reads, TCRdb called clonotypes with MiXCR, one entry per CDR3 protein. This table holds around 190,000 distinct CDR3 sequences, around a sixth found once. Germline V gene lookup returns CDR1 SQVTM and CDR2 ANQGSEA. Trimming removed 7 bases from V and 6 bases from J, with 11 bases in between. The CDR3 spans 11 residues.

V usage is TRBV29-1 and J usage is TRBJ2-3, with TRBD2 as a possible D gene (5 bases). Input material: blood. This clonotype was sampled from a woman aged 45-65 years with Graves' hyperthyroidism. CDR3 residues: CSGRRSDTQYF. The DNA of the CDR3 is TGCAGCGGGAGGAGGTCCGATACGCAGTATTTT.